Listed here are 3 T cell receptor beta chains from one sample, sequenced in a study of cytomegalovirus exposure and HLA in healthy donors. Only in-frame clones appear in the TCRdb table, and some are missing; sequencing was by immunoSEQ multiplex PCR. The sample contains around 150,000 clones, about 89% of which appear only once. Sequenced material: PBMCs. These receptors were collected from a young woman in good health and CMV-seropositive.

CDR3 sequence reads: CASSQDGQRGPSTDTQYF. The CDR3, as DNA: TGTGCCAGCAGCCAAGATGGGCAGCGGGGGCCGAGCACAGATACGCAGTATTTT. The chain links TRBV4-2 to TRBJ2-3, with 8 bases that match TRBD2. CDR1 and CDR2 from the germline V gene are LGHNA and YNFKEQ. The CDR3 length is 18 residues. After removal of 0 bases from V and 0 bases from J, the junction contained 8 bases not matched to a gene.

This rearrangement joins TRBV19 to TRBJ2-3, with a tentative D call TRBD1 (5 bases). Germline-derived CDR1 and CDR2 are LNHDA and SQIVND (reference sequence). V was trimmed by 5 bases and J by 0 bases, leaving 9 bases between them. The CDR3 is 14 amino acids. The CDR3 sequence is CASSQGRSTDTQYF. In DNA, the CDR3 is TGTGCCAGTAGTCAGGGTCGGAGCACAGATACGCAGTATTTT.

J is TRBJ2-1 and V is TRBV30, with D maybe TRBD1 (6 bases). Germline V gene data show CDR1 as GTSNPN and CDR2 as SVGIG (reference sequence). This CDR3 has 12 residues. V lost 1 base and J lost 14, with 15 bases in between. In DNA, the CDR3 is TGTGCCTGGAGTGCCCAGGGGATGTGGGAGTTCTTC. Protein product: CAWSAQGMWEFF.